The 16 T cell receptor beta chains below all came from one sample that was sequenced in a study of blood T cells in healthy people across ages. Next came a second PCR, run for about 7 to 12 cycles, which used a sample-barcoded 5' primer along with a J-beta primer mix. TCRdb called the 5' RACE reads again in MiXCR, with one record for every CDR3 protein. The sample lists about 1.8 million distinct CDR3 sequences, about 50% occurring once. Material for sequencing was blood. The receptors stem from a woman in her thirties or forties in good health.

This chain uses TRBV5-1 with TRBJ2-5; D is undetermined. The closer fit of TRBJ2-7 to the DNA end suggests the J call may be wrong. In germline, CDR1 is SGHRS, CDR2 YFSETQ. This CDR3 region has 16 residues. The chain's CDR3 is CASSLATGVFLTEQYF. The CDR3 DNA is TGCGCCAGCAGCTTGGCCACTGGGGTCTTTCTTACCGAGCAGTACTTC.

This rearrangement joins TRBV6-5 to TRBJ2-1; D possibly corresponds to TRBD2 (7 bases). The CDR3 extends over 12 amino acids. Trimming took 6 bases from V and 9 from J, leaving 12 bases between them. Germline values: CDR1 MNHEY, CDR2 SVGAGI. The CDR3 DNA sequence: TGTGCCAGCAGGGGAGGGGGTCGTGAGCAGTTCTTC. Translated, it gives CASRGGGREQFF.

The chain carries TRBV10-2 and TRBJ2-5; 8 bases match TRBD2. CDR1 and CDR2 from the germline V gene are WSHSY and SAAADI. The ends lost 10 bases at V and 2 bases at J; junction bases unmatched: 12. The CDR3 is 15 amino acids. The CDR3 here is CATRLSGGIQETQYF. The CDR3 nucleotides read TGCGCCACTCGTCTGAGCGGGGGCATACAAGAGACCCAGTACTTC.

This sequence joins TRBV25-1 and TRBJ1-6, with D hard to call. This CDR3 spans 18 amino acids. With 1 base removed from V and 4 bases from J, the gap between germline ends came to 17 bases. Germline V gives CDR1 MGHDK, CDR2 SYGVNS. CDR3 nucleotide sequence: TGTGCCAGCAGTGAATGGTCGCTGGGTAGCAATTATAATTCACCCCTCCACTTT. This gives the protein CASSEWSLGSNYNSPLHF.

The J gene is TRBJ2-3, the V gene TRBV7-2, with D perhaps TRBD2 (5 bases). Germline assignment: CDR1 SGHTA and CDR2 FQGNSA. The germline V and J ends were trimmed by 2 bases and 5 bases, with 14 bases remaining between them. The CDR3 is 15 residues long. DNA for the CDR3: TGTGCCAGCAGCTTACAAGGCTCCCGGGGAGATACGCAGTATTTT. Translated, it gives CASSLQGSRGDTQYF. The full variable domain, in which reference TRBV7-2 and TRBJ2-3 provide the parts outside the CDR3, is GAGVSQSPSNKVTEKGKDVELRCDPISGHTALYWYRQSLGQGLEFLIYFQGNSAPDKSGLPSDRFSAERTGGSVSTLTIQRTQQEDSAVYLCASSLQGSRGDTQYFGPGTRLTVL.

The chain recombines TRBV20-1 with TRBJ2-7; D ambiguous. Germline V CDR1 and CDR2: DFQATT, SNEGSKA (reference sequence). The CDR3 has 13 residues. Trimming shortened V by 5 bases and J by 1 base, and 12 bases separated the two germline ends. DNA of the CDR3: TGCAGTGCTGGACGGACCCAGTCCTACGAGCAGTACTTC. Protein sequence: CSAGRTQSYEQYF.

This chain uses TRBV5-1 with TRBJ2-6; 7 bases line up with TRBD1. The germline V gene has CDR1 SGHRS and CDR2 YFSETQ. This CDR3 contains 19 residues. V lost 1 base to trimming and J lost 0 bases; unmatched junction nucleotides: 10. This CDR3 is CASSLTYRGRSSGANVLTF. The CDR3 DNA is TGCGCCAGCAGCTTGACCTACAGGGGTCGGAGCTCTGGGGCCAACGTCCTGACTTTC.

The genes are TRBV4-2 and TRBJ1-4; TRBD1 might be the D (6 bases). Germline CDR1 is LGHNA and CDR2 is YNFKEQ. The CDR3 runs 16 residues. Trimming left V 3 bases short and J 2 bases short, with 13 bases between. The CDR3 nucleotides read TGTGCCAGCAGCCAGAAACTGGGGGCGACTAATGAAAAACTGTTTTTT. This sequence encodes CASSQKLGATNEKLFF.

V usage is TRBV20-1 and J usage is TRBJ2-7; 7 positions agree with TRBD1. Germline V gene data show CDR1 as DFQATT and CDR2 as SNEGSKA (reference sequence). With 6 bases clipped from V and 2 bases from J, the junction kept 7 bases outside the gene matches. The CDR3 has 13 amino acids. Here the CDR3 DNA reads TGCAGTGCAGACGGGGACAGCACCTACGAGCAGTACTTC. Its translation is CSADGDSTYEQYF.

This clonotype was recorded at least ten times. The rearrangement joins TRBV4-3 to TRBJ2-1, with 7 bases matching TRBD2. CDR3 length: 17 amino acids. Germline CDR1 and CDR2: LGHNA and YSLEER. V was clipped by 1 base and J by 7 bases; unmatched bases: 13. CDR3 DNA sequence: TGCGCCAGCAGCCAAGTAGGACGGGGGGATTTCAGTAATGAGCAGTTCTTC. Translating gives CASSQVGRGDFSNEQFF.

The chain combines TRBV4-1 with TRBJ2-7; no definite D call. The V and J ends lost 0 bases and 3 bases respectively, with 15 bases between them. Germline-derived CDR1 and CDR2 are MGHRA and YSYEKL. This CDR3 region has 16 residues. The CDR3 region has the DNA TGCGCCAGCAGCCAAGAGGGTGGCTATCCTTACTACGAGCAGTACTTC. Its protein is CASSQEGGYPYYEQYF.

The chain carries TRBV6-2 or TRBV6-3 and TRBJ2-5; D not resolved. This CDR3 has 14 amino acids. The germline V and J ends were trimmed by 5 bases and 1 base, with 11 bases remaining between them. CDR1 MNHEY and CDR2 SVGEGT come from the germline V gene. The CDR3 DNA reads TGTGCCAGCAGTGAAGGGAACGTCCAAGAGACCCAGTACTTC. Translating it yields CASSEGNVQETQYF.

The CDR3: CASTPGSETGLDYGYTF. The CDR3 DNA sequence: TGTGCCAGCACTCCCGGCTCCGAGACAGGGCTCGACTATGGCTACACCTTC. The rearrangement links TRBV28 to TRBJ1-2; 7 nucleotides align to TRBD1. The CDR3 is 17 amino acids. V lost 7 bases to trimming and J lost 3 bases; unmatched junction nucleotides: 17. CDR1 and CDR2 from the germline V gene are MDHEN and SYDVKM.

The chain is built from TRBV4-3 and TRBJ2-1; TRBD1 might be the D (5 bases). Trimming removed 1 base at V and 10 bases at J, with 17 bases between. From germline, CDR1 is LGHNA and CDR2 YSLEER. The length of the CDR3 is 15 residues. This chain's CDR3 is CASSQVVTGRYEQFF. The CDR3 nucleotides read TGCGCCAGCAGCCAAGTGGTAACAGGCCGCTACGAGCAGTTCTTC.

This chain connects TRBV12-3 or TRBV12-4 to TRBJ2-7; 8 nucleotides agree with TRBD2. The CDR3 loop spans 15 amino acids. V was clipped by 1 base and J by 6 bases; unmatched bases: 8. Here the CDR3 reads CASSLVGGGPSEQYF. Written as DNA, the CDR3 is TGTGCCAGCAGTTTAGTGGGCGGGGGGCCATCCGAGCAGTACTTC.

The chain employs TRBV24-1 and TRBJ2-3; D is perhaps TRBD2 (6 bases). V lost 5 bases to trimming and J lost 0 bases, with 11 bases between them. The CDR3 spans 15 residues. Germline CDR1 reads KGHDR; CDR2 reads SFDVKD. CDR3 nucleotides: TGTGCCACCAGTGCGGGGGTCCTTAGCACAGATACGCAGTATTTT. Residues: CATSAGVLSTDTQYF.